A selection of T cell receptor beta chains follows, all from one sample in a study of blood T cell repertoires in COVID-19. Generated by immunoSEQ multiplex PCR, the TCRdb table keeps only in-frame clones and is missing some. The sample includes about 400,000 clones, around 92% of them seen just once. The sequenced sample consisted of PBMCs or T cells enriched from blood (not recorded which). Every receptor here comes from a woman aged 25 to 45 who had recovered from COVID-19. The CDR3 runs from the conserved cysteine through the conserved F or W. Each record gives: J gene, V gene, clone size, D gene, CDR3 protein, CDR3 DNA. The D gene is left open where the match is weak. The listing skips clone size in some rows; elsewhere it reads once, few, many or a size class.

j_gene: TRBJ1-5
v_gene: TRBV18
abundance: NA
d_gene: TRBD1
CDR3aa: CASSQYRGHQPQHF
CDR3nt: TGTGCCAGCTCACAATACAGGGGGCATCAGCCCCAGCATTTT

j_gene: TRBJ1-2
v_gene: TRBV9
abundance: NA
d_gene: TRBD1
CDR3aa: CASSTQTGGGGGYTF
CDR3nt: TGTGCCAGCAGCACTCAGACAGGGGGAGGAGGTGGCTACACCTTC

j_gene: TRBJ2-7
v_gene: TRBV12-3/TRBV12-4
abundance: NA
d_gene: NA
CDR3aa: CASSGGVSYEQYF
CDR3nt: TGTGCCAGCAGTGGCGGGGTTTCCTACGAGCAGTACTTC

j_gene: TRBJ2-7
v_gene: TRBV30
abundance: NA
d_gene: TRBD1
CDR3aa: CAWSPSGQGIPYEQYF
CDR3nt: TGTGCCTGGAGCCCCTCGGGACAGGGAATCCCCTACGAGCAGTACTTC

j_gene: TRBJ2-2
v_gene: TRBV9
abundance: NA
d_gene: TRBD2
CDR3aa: CASSVDVAGATGELFF
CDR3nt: TGTGCCAGCAGCGTAGATGTGGCGGGAGCGACCGGGGAGCTGTTTTTT

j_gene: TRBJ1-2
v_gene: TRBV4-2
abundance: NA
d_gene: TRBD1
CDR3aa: CASSHGGGTNYGYTF
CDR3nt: TGTGCCAGCAGCCACGGAGGGGGCACAAACTATGGCTACACCTTC

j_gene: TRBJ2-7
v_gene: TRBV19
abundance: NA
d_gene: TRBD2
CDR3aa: CASSITGTSGTHEQYF
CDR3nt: TGTGCCAGTAGTATTACCGGGACTAGTGGGACCCACGAGCAGTACTTC

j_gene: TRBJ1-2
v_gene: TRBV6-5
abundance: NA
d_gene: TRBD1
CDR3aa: CASRILWTGGEGYTF
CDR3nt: TGTGCCAGCAGGATATTATGGACAGGGGGAGAGGGCTACACCTTC

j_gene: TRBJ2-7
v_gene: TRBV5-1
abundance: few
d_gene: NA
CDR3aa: CASSLGSGSYEQYF
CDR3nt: TGCGCCAGCAGCTTGGGTTCAGGATCCTACGAGCAGTACTTC

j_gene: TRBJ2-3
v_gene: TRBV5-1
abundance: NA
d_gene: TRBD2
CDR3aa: CVSGAGMSNTQYF
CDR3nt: TGCGTCAGCGGGGCAGGGATGTCAAATACGCAGTATTTT

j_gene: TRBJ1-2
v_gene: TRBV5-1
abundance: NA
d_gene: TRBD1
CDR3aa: CASSMGTVSNYGYTF
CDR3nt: TGCGCCAGCAGCATGGGGACAGTCAGTAACTATGGCTACACCTTC

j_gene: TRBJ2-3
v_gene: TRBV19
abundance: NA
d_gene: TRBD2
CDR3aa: CATGGAGGNTQYF
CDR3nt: TGTGCCACTGGTGGAGCGGGAGGAAATACGCAGTATTTT

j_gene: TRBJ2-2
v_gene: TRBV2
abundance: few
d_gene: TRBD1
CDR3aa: CASSEAAAGGLNTGELFF
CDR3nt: TGTGCCAGCAGTGAAGCAGCGGCAGGGGGCCTGAACACCGGGGAGCTGTTTTTT

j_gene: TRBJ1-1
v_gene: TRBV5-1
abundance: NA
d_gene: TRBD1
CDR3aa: CASRWDSPIGTEAFF
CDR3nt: TGCGCCAGCAGATGGGACAGCCCGATCGGCACTGAAGCTTTCTTT

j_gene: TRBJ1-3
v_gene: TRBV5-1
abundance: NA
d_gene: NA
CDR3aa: CASSGGTASGNTIYF
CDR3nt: TGCGCCAGCAGCGGGGGGACGGCGTCTGGAAACACCATATATTTT

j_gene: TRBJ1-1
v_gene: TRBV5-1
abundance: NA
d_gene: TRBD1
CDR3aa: CATKDRANTEAFF
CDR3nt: TGCGCCACCAAAGACAGGGCGAACACTGAAGCTTTCTTT

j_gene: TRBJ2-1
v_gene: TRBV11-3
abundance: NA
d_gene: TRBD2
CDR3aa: CASSLRTSGVAEQFF
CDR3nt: TGTGCCAGCAGCCTCCGGACTAGCGGGGTCGCTGAGCAGTTCTTC

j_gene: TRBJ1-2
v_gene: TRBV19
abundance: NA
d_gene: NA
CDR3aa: CASLSVRRGINYGYTF
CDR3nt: TGTGCCAGTCTCTCTGTGAGAAGGGGAATTAACTATGGCTACACCTTC

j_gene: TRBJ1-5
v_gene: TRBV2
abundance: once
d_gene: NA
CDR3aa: CASSEQGNQPQHF
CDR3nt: TGTGCCAGCAGTGAACAGGGAAATCAGCCCCAGCATTTT

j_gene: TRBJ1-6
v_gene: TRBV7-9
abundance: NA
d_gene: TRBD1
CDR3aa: CASSLGQGASSYNSPLHF
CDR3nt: TGTGCCAGCAGCTTGGGACAGGGCGCTAGCTCCTATAATTCACCCCTCCACTTT

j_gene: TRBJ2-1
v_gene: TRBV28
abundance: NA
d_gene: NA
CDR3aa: CASSLIELALGNEQFF
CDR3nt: TGTGCCAGCAGTTTGATCGAACTAGCTCTGGGAAATGAGCAGTTCTTC